This TCR beta chain was captured in a study of blood T cell repertoires in COVID-19. Overall study: Collection of acute and convalescent COVID-19 samples took place in the United States, Italy and Spain.

Germline CDR1 reads SGHDT; CDR2 reads YYEEEE. Trimming stripped 4 bases from V and 4 bases from J, with 11 bases between. This CDR3 region has 13 residues. In the authors' workflow: It was from reference gene primer amplification that nucleated cell counts were estimated. Generated by immunoSEQ multiplex PCR, the TCRdb table keeps only in-frame clones and is missing some. The V and J calls and clone size come from that table; D and trimming were worked out from the DNA. The sample carries approximately 250,000 clones, 65% to 90% recorded once. Seattle patients were enrolled during active infection and followed longitudinally.

The sequenced sample was peripheral blood. This clonotype was sampled from a woman between 70 and 85 years old with COVID-19, enrolled during active disease. The chain has TRBV5-6 and TRBJ1-2; possibly TRBD1 for D (6 bases). CDR3 sequence reads: CASSPQGSYGYTF. CDR3 bases: TGTGCCAGCAGCCCACAGGGAAGCTATGGCTACACCTTC.